This record concerns one T cell receptor beta chain sequence. Clones were read by immunoSEQ multiplex PCR, and TCRdb kept only the in-frame ones, dropping some. The table has approximately 240,000 clones, roughly 90% seen once; the top ten hold about 6%. The sample is drawn from a study of blood T cell repertoires in COVID-19. Germline trimming cut 6 bases from V and 6 bases from J; bases unmatched to any gene: 5. Per the germline V gene, CDR1 is LNHDA and CDR2 is SQIVND (reference sequence). This CDR3 has 14 residues. The sample consisted of PBMCs or T cells enriched from blood (not recorded which). The clonotype comes from a woman between 25 and 40 years old with acute COVID-19. The rearrangement links TRBV19 to TRBJ1-6; 7 bases align to TRBD1. In DNA form, the CDR3 reads TGTGCCAGTAGCCGATGGGACAGTAATTCACCCCTCCACTTT. It is translated as CASSRWDSNSPLHF.